This T cell receptor beta chain was recovered during a study of CD8+CD57+ T cells in acquired aplastic anemia. The overall study: Mean DNA quantity obtained from sorted CD4+ and CD8+ cells was around 3.2 ug.

Whoever was chosen for sequencing had shown CD8+CD57+ cell expansion by flow cytometry. V lost 1 base, J lost 1 base, and 7 bases lay in between. Germline CDR1 reads LGHDT; CDR2 reads YNNKEL (reference sequence). The CDR3 loop spans 14 amino acids. This clonotype was seen a handful of times. The use of genomic DNA as template underpinned the TCR beta VDJ and CDR3 profiling. Each CDR3 protein gets one entry after TCRdb re-called the reads with MiXCR. The sample has 250,000 or so distinct CDR3 sequences; around 43% are singletons. The sequence was collected from a human donor with aplastic anemia. The V call is TRBV3-1, the J call TRBJ1-1; D not certain. The sequenced material came from sorted CD4+, CD8+, or CD8+CD57+ T cells (not recorded which) from PBMCs. The CDR3 loop is CASSQGRSNTEAFF. DNA for the CDR3: TGTGCCAGCAGCCAAGGCAGATCGAACACTGAAGCTTTCTTT.